The rows below give T cell receptor beta chains drawn from one sample of a study of TIL therapy for anti-PD-1-resistant metastatic lung cancer. Using immunoSEQ multiplex PCR, the repertoire was profiled, and TCRdb retains in-frame clones only, with some absent. Of 36,000 or so clones in the sample, 73% were seen once. The material was blood, obtained at baseline. These receptors all come from a person aged 25-85 years with non-small cell lung cancer. Both conserved end residues are part of each CDR3. The order of the fields is V gene, D gene, clone size, J gene, CDR3 protein, CDR3 DNA. D genes are given only for firm matches. Rows may omit the clone size; those that give it use once, few, many or a size class.

v_call: TRBV7-2; d_call: TRBD1; clone_size: NA; j_call: TRBJ1-2; cdr3_aa: CASSTPGQGIGGYTF; cdr3_nt: TGTGCCAGCAGCACGCCGGGACAGGGGATTGGTGGCTACACCTTC
v_call: TRBV2; d_call: TRBD1; clone_size: once; j_call: TRBJ2-1; cdr3_aa: CASSFPGQGAEQFF; cdr3_nt: TGTGCCAGCAGTTTCCCGGGACAGGGGGCTGAGCAGTTCTTC
v_call: TRBV29-1; d_call: NA; clone_size: once; j_call: TRBJ1-4; cdr3_aa: CSVRRGATNEKLFF; cdr3_nt: TGCAGCGTTCGCCGGGGGGCAACTAATGAAAAACTGTTTTTT
v_call: TRBV28; d_call: NA; clone_size: NA; j_call: TRBJ1-1; cdr3_aa: CASTFSTVNTEAFF; cdr3_nt: TGTGCCAGCACCTTCTCGACGGTGAACACTGAAGCTTTCTTT
v_call: TRBV19; d_call: NA; clone_size: NA; j_call: TRBJ2-5; cdr3_aa: CASSIGTPPETQYF; cdr3_nt: TGTGCCAGTAGTATTGGGACACCTCCAGAGACCCAGTACTTC
v_call: TRBV7-9; d_call: NA; clone_size: NA; j_call: TRBJ1-2; cdr3_aa: CASSLAGSNGYTF; cdr3_nt: TGTGCCAGCAGCTTAGCAGGGTCCAATGGCTACACCTTC
v_call: TRBV18; d_call: NA; clone_size: NA; j_call: TRBJ1-1; cdr3_aa: CASSFGTNTEAFF; cdr3_nt: TGTGCCAGCTCGTTCGGGACAAACACTGAAGCTTTCTTT
v_call: TRBV5-5; d_call: TRBD1; clone_size: few; j_call: TRBJ1-5; cdr3_aa: CASSSGQGGNQPQHF; cdr3_nt: TGTGCCAGCAGCTCCGGACAGGGGGGCAATCAGCCCCAGCATTTT
v_call: TRBV11-2; d_call: NA; clone_size: few; j_call: TRBJ2-5; cdr3_aa: CASSLSGSQETQYF; cdr3_nt: TGTGCCAGCAGCTTAAGTGGTAGCCAAGAGACCCAGTACTTC
v_call: TRBV10-3; d_call: TRBD2; clone_size: NA; j_call: TRBJ2-3; cdr3_aa: CASRGAGDPDTQYF; cdr3_nt: TGTGCCAGTCGCGGAGCGGGGGATCCAGATACGCAGTATTTT
v_call: TRBV9; d_call: NA; clone_size: NA; j_call: TRBJ2-5; cdr3_aa: CASSVAIFTPTRQETQYF; cdr3_nt: TGTGCCAGCAGCGTAGCGATCTTTACCCCGACACGGCAAGAGACCCAGTACTTC
v_call: TRBV9; d_call: TRBD1; clone_size: NA; j_call: TRBJ2-7; cdr3_aa: CASSVRGLAGNEQYF; cdr3_nt: TGTGCCAGCAGCGTGAGGGGGCTAGCCGGGAACGAGCAGTACTTC
v_call: TRBV4-2; d_call: TRBD2; clone_size: NA; j_call: TRBJ2-5; cdr3_aa: CASSSPPSGGPETQYF; cdr3_nt: TGTGCCAGCAGCTCACCCCCATCGGGGGGGCCAGAGACCCAGTACTTC
v_call: TRBV29-1; d_call: NA; clone_size: NA; j_call: TRBJ2-7; cdr3_aa: CSVEKGGGEQYF; cdr3_nt: TGCAGCGTTGAAAAAGGAGGGGGCGAGCAGTACTTC
v_call: TRBV9; d_call: NA; clone_size: NA; j_call: TRBJ2-7; cdr3_aa: CASSVDGDPTYEQYF; cdr3_nt: TGTGCCAGCAGCGTAGATGGGGATCCCACCTACGAGCAGTACTTC
v_call: TRBV7-2; d_call: NA; clone_size: NA; j_call: TRBJ1-3; cdr3_aa: CASQEWKSGNTIYF; cdr3_nt: TGTGCCAGCCAAGAGTGGAAATCTGGAAACACCATATATTTT
v_call: TRBV18; d_call: NA; clone_size: few; j_call: TRBJ1-1; cdr3_aa: CASSPMGDGTEAFF; cdr3_nt: TGTGCCAGCTCACCCATGGGAGACGGTACTGAAGCTTTCTTT
v_call: TRBV7-9; d_call: NA; clone_size: NA; j_call: TRBJ2-7; cdr3_aa: CASSLGEEQYF; cdr3_nt: TGTGCCAGCAGCTTAGGCGAGGAGCAGTACTTC
v_call: TRBV5-5; d_call: NA; clone_size: NA; j_call: TRBJ1-5; cdr3_aa: CASSFFGDGQPQHF; cdr3_nt: TGTGCCAGCAGCTTTTTTGGGGATGGTCAGCCCCAGCATTTT
v_call: TRBV28; d_call: TRBD1; clone_size: NA; j_call: TRBJ1-2; cdr3_aa: CASSLLSGGHGYTF; cdr3_nt: TGTGCCAGCAGTTTACTGTCAGGGGGCCATGGCTACACCTTC
v_call: TRBV5-1; d_call: NA; clone_size: few; j_call: TRBJ2-7; cdr3_aa: CASSLSPGRYEQYF; cdr3_nt: TGCGCCAGCAGCTTGTCCCCAGGGAGGTACGAGCAGTACTTC
v_call: TRBV14; d_call: TRBD1; clone_size: NA; j_call: TRBJ2-2; cdr3_aa: CASSQLTGGNTGELFF; cdr3_nt: TGTGCCAGCAGCCAGTTGACAGGGGGTAACACCGGGGAGCTGTTTTTT
v_call: TRBV15; d_call: NA; clone_size: NA; j_call: TRBJ1-3; cdr3_aa: CATSVGAGNTIYF; cdr3_nt: TGTGCCACCTCCGTGGGGGCTGGAAACACCATATATTTT
v_call: TRBV2; d_call: NA; clone_size: NA; j_call: TRBJ2-7; cdr3_aa: CASSDPTGEQYF; cdr3_nt: TGTGCCAGCAGTGATCCCACCGGGGAGCAGTACTTC
v_call: TRBV10-3; d_call: NA; clone_size: NA; j_call: TRBJ2-7; cdr3_aa: CAISVGEESPYEQYF; cdr3_nt: TGTGCCATCAGTGTTGGGGAGGAGTCGCCCTACGAGCAGTACTTC
v_call: TRBV18; d_call: NA; clone_size: NA; j_call: TRBJ2-1; cdr3_aa: CASSPVFAANEQFF; cdr3_nt: TGTGCCAGCTCACCAGTCTTCGCCGCCAATGAGCAGTTCTTC
v_call: TRBV6-5; d_call: TRBD2; clone_size: NA; j_call: TRBJ2-2; cdr3_aa: CASSRLAGGAGELFF; cdr3_nt: TGTGCCAGCTCCAGACTAGCGGGGGGGGCCGGGGAGCTGTTTTTT
v_call: TRBV5-1; d_call: NA; clone_size: NA; j_call: TRBJ2-5; cdr3_aa: CASSLPLAPYQETQYF; cdr3_nt: TGCGCCAGCAGCTTGCCGTTAGCGCCGTACCAAGAGACCCAGTACTTC
v_call: TRBV25-1; d_call: TRBD2; clone_size: NA; j_call: TRBJ2-3; cdr3_aa: CASSTGLAGGSDTQYF; cdr3_nt: TGTGCCAGCAGTACGGGACTAGCGGGAGGCTCAGATACGCAGTATTTT
v_call: TRBV27; d_call: TRBD1; clone_size: NA; j_call: TRBJ2-1; cdr3_aa: CASSLSRTGGNEQFF; cdr3_nt: TGTGCCAGCAGTTTATCCCGGACAGGGGGCAATGAGCAGTTCTTC
v_call: TRBV19; d_call: NA; clone_size: NA; j_call: TRBJ2-2; cdr3_aa: CASSIWGTYTGELFF; cdr3_nt: TGTGCCAGTAGTATATGGGGGACCTATACCGGGGAGCTGTTTTTT
v_call: TRBV9; d_call: NA; clone_size: few; j_call: TRBJ1-1; cdr3_aa: CASRPGGDGAEAFF; cdr3_nt: TGTGCCAGCAGACCGGGGGGCGATGGGGCGGAAGCTTTCTTT
v_call: TRBV9; d_call: TRBD1; clone_size: NA; j_call: TRBJ1-2; cdr3_aa: CASSLTGGDGYTF; cdr3_nt: TGTGCCAGCAGCTTGACAGGGGGCGATGGCTACACCTTC
v_call: TRBV4-2; d_call: TRBD2; clone_size: NA; j_call: TRBJ2-1; cdr3_aa: CASSQDGGLAGSYNEQFF; cdr3_nt: TGTGCCAGCAGCCAAGATGGAGGACTAGCGGGCTCCTACAATGAGCAGTTCTTC
v_call: TRBV7-9; d_call: NA; clone_size: NA; j_call: TRBJ2-7; cdr3_aa: CAGASGGSPYEQYF; cdr3_nt: TGTGCCGGGGCCTCCGGGGGTTCCCCCTACGAGCAGTACTTC
v_call: TRBV30; d_call: NA; clone_size: NA; j_call: TRBJ2-7; cdr3_aa: CAWSVGRAGEQYF; cdr3_nt: TGTGCCTGGAGCGTAGGAAGAGCGGGCGAGCAGTACTTC
v_call: TRBV4-2; d_call: NA; clone_size: NA; j_call: TRBJ2-1; cdr3_aa: CASSQDVRDEQFF; cdr3_nt: TGTGCCAGCAGCCAAGACGTGAGGGATGAGCAGTTCTTC
v_call: TRBV11-2; d_call: TRBD2; clone_size: NA; j_call: TRBJ2-7; cdr3_aa: CASSLGEGEQYF; cdr3_nt: TGTGCCAGCAGCTTAGGGGAGGGCGAGCAGTACTTC
v_call: TRBV9; d_call: TRBD2; clone_size: NA; j_call: TRBJ2-6; cdr3_aa: CASSVDLAGVAGANVLTF; cdr3_nt: TGTGCCAGCAGCGTTGACCTAGCGGGAGTTGCGGGGGCCAACGTCCTGACTTTC
v_call: TRBV19; d_call: NA; clone_size: NA; j_call: TRBJ1-4; cdr3_aa: CASSISVGGTNEKLFF; cdr3_nt: TGTGCCAGTAGTATCTCGGTCGGGGGGACCAATGAAAAACTGTTTTTT
v_call: TRBV4-3; d_call: TRBD1; clone_size: NA; j_call: TRBJ2-7; cdr3_aa: CASRLAGTGTYEQYF; cdr3_nt: TGCGCCAGTCGACTCGCCGGGACAGGGACTTACGAGCAGTACTTC
v_call: TRBV28; d_call: NA; clone_size: NA; j_call: TRBJ1-1; cdr3_aa: CASSFRGAVEAFF; cdr3_nt: TGTGCCAGCAGTTTCCGGGGCGCGGTTGAAGCTTTCTTT
v_call: TRBV5-1; d_call: NA; clone_size: NA; j_call: TRBJ1-1; cdr3_aa: CASSLLEGDTEAFF; cdr3_nt: TGCGCCAGCAGCTTGCTGGAGGGGGACACTGAAGCTTTCTTT
v_call: TRBV10-3; d_call: NA; clone_size: NA; j_call: TRBJ1-2; cdr3_aa: CAIRMTLALNYGYTF; cdr3_nt: TGTGCCATCAGAATGACATTGGCCCTGAACTATGGCTACACCTTC
v_call: TRBV2; d_call: TRBD1; clone_size: NA; j_call: TRBJ1-5; cdr3_aa: CASIMDREYNQPQHF; cdr3_nt: TGTGCCAGCATTATGGACAGGGAATACAATCAGCCCCAGCATTTT
v_call: TRBV19; d_call: NA; clone_size: NA; j_call: TRBJ1-6; cdr3_aa: CASSLQALSYNSPLHF; cdr3_nt: TGTGCCAGTAGTTTACAGGCTCTCTCCTATAATTCACCCCTCCACTTT
v_call: TRBV11-1; d_call: TRBD1; clone_size: NA; j_call: TRBJ2-5; cdr3_aa: CASSLTTGDGETQYF; cdr3_nt: TGTGCCAGCAGCCTCACGACAGGGGACGGAGAGACCCAGTACTTC
v_call: TRBV19; d_call: NA; clone_size: NA; j_call: TRBJ1-1; cdr3_aa: CASSTEGVNTEAFF; cdr3_nt: TGTGCCAGTAGTACCGAGGGAGTGAACACTGAAGCTTTCTTT
v_call: TRBV28; d_call: TRBD1; clone_size: NA; j_call: TRBJ2-3; cdr3_aa: CASSYRGPSTDTQYF; cdr3_nt: TGTGCCAGCAGTTACAGGGGTCCTAGCACAGATACGCAGTATTTT
v_call: TRBV5-1; d_call: NA; clone_size: NA; j_call: TRBJ2-5; cdr3_aa: CASSYLETQYF; cdr3_nt: TGCGCCAGCAGCTACCTAGAGACCCAGTACTTC
v_call: TRBV30; d_call: TRBD1; clone_size: once; j_call: TRBJ1-5; cdr3_aa: CAWSRGTGEQPQHF; cdr3_nt: TGTGCCTGGAGTCGTGGGACAGGCGAACAGCCCCAGCATTTT
v_call: TRBV6-4; d_call: TRBD2; clone_size: NA; j_call: TRBJ2-3; cdr3_aa: CASSDSGTSTQYF; cdr3_nt: TGTGCCAGCAGTGACTCGGGGACTAGCACGCAGTATTTT